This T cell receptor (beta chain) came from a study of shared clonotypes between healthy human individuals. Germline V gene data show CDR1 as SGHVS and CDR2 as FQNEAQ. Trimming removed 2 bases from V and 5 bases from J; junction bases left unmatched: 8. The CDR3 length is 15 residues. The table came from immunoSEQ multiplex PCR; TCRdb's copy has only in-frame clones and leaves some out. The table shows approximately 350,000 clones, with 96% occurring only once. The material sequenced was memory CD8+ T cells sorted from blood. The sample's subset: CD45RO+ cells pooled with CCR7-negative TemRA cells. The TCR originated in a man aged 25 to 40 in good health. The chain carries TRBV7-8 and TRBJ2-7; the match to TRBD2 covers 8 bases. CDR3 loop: CASSLIAGGGHEQYF. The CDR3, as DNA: TGTGCCAGCAGCTTAATCGCGGGAGGAGGCCACGAGCAGTACTTC.